This TCR beta chain was obtained from a study of spatial heterogeneity in lung cancer. In the study overall: Compared with alpha-chain sequences, beta-chain sequences were consistently detected in greater numbers. Study-wide findings and caveats: Follow-up blood showed ubiquitous expanded tumor TCRs less than blood at resection did.

Trimming took 0 bases from V and 4 from J, leaving 10 bases between them. Germline V lookup: CDR1 SNHLY, CDR2 FYNNEI. The CDR3 is 15 residues long. The time point denotes: blood at routine non-recurrence follow-up after resection. Every molecule of TCR cDNA had its own unique molecular identifier. Via MiXCR, TCRdb re-called the 5' RACE reads, giving one row per CDR3 protein. The sample lists some 41,000 distinct CDR3 sequences, approximately 22% occurring once. The count of this clonotype is one. The antigen is unknown. The source was PBMCs, collected at follow-up. This clonotype was sampled from a female donor with early-stage non-small cell lung cancer. V is TRBV2 and J is TRBJ1-5, with D possibly matching TRBD1 (6 bases). CDR3 loop: CASSEAQGRNQPQHF. The CDR3 DNA is TGTGCCAGCAGTGAAGCGCAGGGGCGAAATCAGCCCCAGCATTTT.